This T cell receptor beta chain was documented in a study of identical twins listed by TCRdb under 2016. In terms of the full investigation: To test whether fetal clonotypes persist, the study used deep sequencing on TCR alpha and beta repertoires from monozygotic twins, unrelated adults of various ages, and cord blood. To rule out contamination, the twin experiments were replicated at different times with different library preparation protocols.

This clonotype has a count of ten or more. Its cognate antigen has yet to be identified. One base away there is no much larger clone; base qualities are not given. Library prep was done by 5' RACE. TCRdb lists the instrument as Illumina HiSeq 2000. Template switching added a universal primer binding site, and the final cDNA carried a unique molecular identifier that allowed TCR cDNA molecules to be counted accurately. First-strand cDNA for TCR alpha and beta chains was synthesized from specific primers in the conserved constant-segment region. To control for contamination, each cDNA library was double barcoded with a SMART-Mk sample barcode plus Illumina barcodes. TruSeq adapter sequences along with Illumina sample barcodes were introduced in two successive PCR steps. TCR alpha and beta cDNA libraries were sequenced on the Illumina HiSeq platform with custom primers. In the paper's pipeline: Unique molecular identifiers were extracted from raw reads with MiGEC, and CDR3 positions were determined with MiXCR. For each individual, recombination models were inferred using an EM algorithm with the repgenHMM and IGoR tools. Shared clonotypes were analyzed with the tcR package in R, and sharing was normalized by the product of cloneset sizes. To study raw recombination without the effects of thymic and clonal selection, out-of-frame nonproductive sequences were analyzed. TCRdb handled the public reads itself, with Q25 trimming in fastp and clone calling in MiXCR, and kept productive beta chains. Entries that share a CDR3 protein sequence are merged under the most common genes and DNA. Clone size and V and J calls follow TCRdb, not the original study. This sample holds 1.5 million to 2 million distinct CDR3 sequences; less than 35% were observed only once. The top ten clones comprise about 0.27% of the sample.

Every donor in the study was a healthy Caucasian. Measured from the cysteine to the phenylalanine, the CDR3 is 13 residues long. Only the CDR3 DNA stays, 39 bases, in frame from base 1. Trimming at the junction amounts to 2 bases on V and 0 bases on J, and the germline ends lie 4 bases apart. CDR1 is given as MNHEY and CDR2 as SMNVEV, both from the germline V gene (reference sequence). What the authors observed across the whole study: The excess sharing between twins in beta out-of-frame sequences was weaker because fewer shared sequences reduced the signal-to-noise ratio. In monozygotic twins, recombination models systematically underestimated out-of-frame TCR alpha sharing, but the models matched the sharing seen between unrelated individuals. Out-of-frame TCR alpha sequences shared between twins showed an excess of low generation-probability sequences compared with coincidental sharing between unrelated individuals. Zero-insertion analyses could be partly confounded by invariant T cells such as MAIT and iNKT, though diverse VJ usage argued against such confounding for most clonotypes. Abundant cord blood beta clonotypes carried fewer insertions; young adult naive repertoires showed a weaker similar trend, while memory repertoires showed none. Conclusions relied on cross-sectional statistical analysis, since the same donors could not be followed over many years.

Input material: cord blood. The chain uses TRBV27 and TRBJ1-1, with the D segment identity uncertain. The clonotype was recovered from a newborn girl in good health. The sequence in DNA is TGTGCCAGCAGTTTACAGGTGAACACTGAAGCTTTCTTT. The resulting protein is CASSLQVNTEAFF.